This T cell receptor (beta chain) comes out of a study of T cell responses to AZD1222 COVID-19 vaccine. The germline V gene encodes CDR1 MDHEN and CDR2 SYDVKM. CDR3 length: 16 residues. V was clipped by 2 bases and J by 4 bases; unmatched bases: 9. This table comes from immunoSEQ multiplex PCR, and its TCRdb copy is limited to in-frame clones, with some not included. The sample contains fewer than 180,000 clones, 92% of which appear only once. This clone was recorded a few times. The rearrangement links TRBV28 to TRBJ1-1; 8 nucleotides match TRBD1. Sequencing used peripheral blood, obtained 28 days after the second AZD1222 dose. The clonotype originates from an adult who received the AZD1222 COVID-19 vaccine. The CDR3 loop is CASSLRQGSEGTEAFF. Here the CDR3 DNA reads TGTGCCAGCAGTTTAAGACAGGGGAGTGAAGGCACTGAAGCTTTCTTT.